This T cell receptor beta chain was obtained from a study of T-cell memory formation after mild COVID-19. This CDR3 is built from 14 residues. The V gene's germline CDR1 is LGHDT and CDR2 YNNKEL (reference sequence). With 4 bases removed from V and 9 bases from J, the gap between germline ends came to 16 bases. It was 5'RACE with constant-segment primers that produced the TCR alpha and TCR beta cDNA libraries, which carried sample barcodes and UMIs. TCRdb independently ran MiXCR on the 5' RACE reads; one entry per CDR3 protein. The sample includes roughly 560,000 distinct CDR3 sequences, roughly 22% of them seen just once. This clonotype was seen only a few times.

The specimen sequenced was PBMCs or a T cell subset sorted from them (not recorded which). The rearrangement joins TRBV3-1 to TRBJ2-4; no clear D gene. This sequence was found in an adult woman who had mild COVID-19 (a few samples of this study predate the infection). Cell type and time point are not known. CDR3 region: CASSLWTKRSIQYF. Written as DNA, the CDR3 is TGTGCCAGCAGCCTATGGACCAAAAGGAGCATTCAGTACTTC.